This record covers a single T cell receptor beta chain. Its antigen is unidentified. The source of the sample is a study of beta chain features in type 1 diabetes. Study-level results: Across patients, naive, central memory and Treg TCRB repertoires exhibited apparently greater similarity than was observed across healthy donors. Researchers caution that PCR might favor shorter templates, equally among patients and controls.

A CD45RO/CCR7/CD25/CD127/CD95/CD27 panel sorted naive, central memory, regulatory and stem cell-like memory CD4+ cells. Each of the sorted populations had a purity greater than 95%. Of the isolated RNA, all was reverse transcribed, and so the sequenced material was expressed TCRB transcripts. Using immunoSEQ multiplex PCR, the repertoire was profiled, and TCRdb retains in-frame clones only, with some absent. The sample has a few hundred thousand clones; about 18% are singletons. The ends were cut back, 5 bases at V and 0 bases at J, with 8 bases in the middle. This CDR3 has 13 amino acids. The germline gives CDR1 GTSNPN, CDR2 SVGIG (reference sequence).

The source is a woman aged 18-29 years in good health. The sequencing input was naive CD4+ T cells from blood. The chain is built from TRBV30 and TRBJ1-3; unclear D gene. This CDR3 is CAWGLSSGNTIYF. In nucleotides, the CDR3 is TGTGCCTGGGGACTCAGCTCTGGAAACACCATATATTTT.